This T cell receptor (beta chain) was obtained from a study of blood T cell repertoires in COVID-19. Study background: T cells, B-cell-depleted T cells, or PBMCs provided the cDNA or gDNA that served as material.

Original analysis: Amplified reference gene primers provided the basis for estimating nucleated cell counts. Assay used: immunoSEQ multiplex PCR; TCRdb lists only in-frame clones, some missing. Clone size and V and J calls were adopted from that table, with D and trimming inferred from the DNA. The sample includes roughly 60,000 clones, under 85% seen only once; the top ten take 3.5%. The TCR sequence derives from a woman aged 80 or over with acute or convalescent COVID-19. The sequencing sample was made of peripheral blood.

CDR3 nucleotides: TGTGCCAGCATACAACCCCCCAACGAGCAGTACTTC. Its translation: CASIQPPNEQYF. The V and J genes are TRBV28 and TRBJ2-7; no definite D call. V lost 7 bases to trimming and J lost 5 bases, with 12 bases between them. Germline CDR1 and CDR2: MDHEN and SYDVKM. The CDR3 loop spans 12 amino acids.